This T cell receptor (beta chain) was identified in a study of regulatory T cells in long-lasting Graves disease. Study background: Antithyroid drugs had been taken under 3 months by newly diagnosed Graves' patients. Broader study findings: Relative to new patients (approximately 1,000), persistent patients exhibited greater sharing of public clonotypes (approximately 2,800).

Time point specified: newly diagnosed GD, antithyroid drugs for less than 3 months. PBMC RNA was the source of the TCR library. Construction of the TCR beta libraries employed iRepertoire HTBI primers in conjunction with Arm-PCR of CDR3 regions. TCRdb called the multiplex PCR reads again in MiXCR, with one record for every CDR3 protein. The table records 200,000 to 250,000 distinct CDR3 sequences, approximately 18% of them present only once. Details on this clonotype: Its specificity is not known.

The CDR3 spans 13 residues. V was clipped by 5 bases and J by 7 bases; unmatched bases: 4. Germline V gene sequence: CDR1 SGHVS, CDR2 FQNEAQ. In addition, the sample was reused for a study of T cells in Graves' hyperthyroidism and ophthalmopathy. That source notes: Researchers ran a first-round RT-PCR on the TCR CDR3 using the HTBI primer set. Ophthalmopathy stood apart from stable hyperthyroidism in a 13 V-J model.

The J gene is TRBJ2-1, the V gene TRBV7-8, with TRBD1 identical over 8 bases. This receptor was taken from a woman under 40 with Graves disease. The sequencing here drew on peripheral blood mononuclear cells (PBMCs), taken at new diagnosis, from a patient treated with antithyroid drugs. The CDR3 spells CASSDRGVNEQFF. The CDR3 nucleotides are TGTGCCAGCAGCGACAGGGGAGTTAATGAGCAGTTCTTC. The full variable domain, rest sourced from reference TRBV7-8 and TRBJ2-1, is GAGVSQSPRYKVAKRGQDVALRCDPISGHVSLFWYQQALGQGPEFLTYFQNEAQLDKSGLPSDRFFAERPEGSVSTLKIQRTQQEDSAVYLCASSDRGVNEQFFGPGTRLTVL.